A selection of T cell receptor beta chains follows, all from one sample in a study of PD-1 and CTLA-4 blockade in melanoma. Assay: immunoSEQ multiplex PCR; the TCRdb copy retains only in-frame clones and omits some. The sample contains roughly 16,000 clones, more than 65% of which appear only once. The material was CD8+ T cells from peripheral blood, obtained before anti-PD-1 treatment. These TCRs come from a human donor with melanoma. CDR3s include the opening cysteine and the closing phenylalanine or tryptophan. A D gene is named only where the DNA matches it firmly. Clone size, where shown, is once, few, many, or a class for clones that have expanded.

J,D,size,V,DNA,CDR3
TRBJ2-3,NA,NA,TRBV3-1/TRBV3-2,TGTGCCAGCAGACGTACAGAGAGCAGTTTT,CASRRTESSF
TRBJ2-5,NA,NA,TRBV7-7,TGTGCCAGCAGCTTAGGGCAGAGAGCGACCCAAGAGACCCAGTACTTC,CASSLGQRATQETQYF
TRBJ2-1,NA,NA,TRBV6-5,TGTGCCAGCAGACCTGGACTGGGCGGGGAGCAGTTCTTC,CASRPGLGGEQFF
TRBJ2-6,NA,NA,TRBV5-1,TGCGCCAGCAATCAGTACTCTGGGGCCAACGTCCTGACTTTC,CASNQYSGANVLTF
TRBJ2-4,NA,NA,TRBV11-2,TGTGCCAGCAGCCCCATGGCAGGGGCACTAGCCAAAAACATTCAGTACTTC,CASSPMAGALAKNIQYF
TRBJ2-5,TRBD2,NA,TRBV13,TGTGCCAGCAGCTTACGGCTAGCGGGAGTGGCGGAGACCCAGTACTTC,CASSLRLAGVAETQYF
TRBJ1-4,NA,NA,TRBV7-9,TGTGCCAGCAGCTTAAGTGTGACGGACTTATGGGCAACTAATGAAAAACTGTTTTTT,CASSLSVTDLWATNEKLFF
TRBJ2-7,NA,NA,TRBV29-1,TGCAGCGTTATAAACAGGGACTCCTACGAGCAGTACTTC,CSVINRDSYEQYF
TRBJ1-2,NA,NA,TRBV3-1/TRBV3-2,TGTGCCAGCAGCCAAGTAGTACGGGACTTAGGGGACTATGGCTACACCTTC,CASSQVVRDLGDYGYTF
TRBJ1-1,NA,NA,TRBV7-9,TGTGCCAGCAGCCCCGATTTTTTCGGGGTTAGTGGTGAAGCTTTCTTT,CASSPDFFGVSGEAFF
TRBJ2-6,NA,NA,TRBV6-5,TGCGGGGGTGCAGGGCCTGGGGCCAACGTCCTGACTTTC,CGGAGPGANVLTF
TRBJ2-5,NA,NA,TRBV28,TGTGCCAGCAGCATCCAGCGGGCCCGGGGGGAGACCCAGTACTTC,CASSIQRARGETQYF
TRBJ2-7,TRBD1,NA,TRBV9,TGTGCCAGCAGCGTTGGGACAGGGGACTACGAGCAGTACTTC,CASSVGTGDYEQYF
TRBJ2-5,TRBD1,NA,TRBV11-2,TGTGCCAGCAGTACAGGGGGAGAGACCCAGTACTTC,CASSTGGETQYF
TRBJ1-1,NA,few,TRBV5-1,TGCGCCAGCAGCTTGGGACTGGAAGCTTTCTTT,CASSLGLEAFF
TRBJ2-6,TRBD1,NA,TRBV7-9,TGTGCCAGCAGTTTAGGGACAGGTTCTGGGGCCAACGTCCTGACTTTC,CASSLGTGSGANVLTF
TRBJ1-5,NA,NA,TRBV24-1,TGTGCCCCCTACAAGGCCCCTAAAGGCCGGCATTGGGGTCAGCCCCAGCATTTT,CAPYKAPKGRHWGQPQHF
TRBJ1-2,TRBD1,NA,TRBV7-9,TGTGCCAGCAGCCAAGGGACAGGGGTACATGGCTACACCTTC,CASSQGTGVHGYTF
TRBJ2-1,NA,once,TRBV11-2,TGTGCCAGCAGCCGAACCGGGTGGGAGCAGTTCTTC,CASSRTGWEQFF
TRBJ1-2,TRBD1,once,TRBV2,TGTGCCAGCAGGAGGACAGGGGAGGATGGCTACACCTTC,CASRRTGEDGYTF
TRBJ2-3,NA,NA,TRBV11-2,TGTGCCAGCAGCCCACTGGAGTGGCGCCCTGTCACAGATACGCAGTATTTT,CASSPLEWRPVTDTQYF
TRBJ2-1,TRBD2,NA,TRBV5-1,TGCGCCAGCAGCTTGTTGGCTAGCGGGAGGGCCGGCGGCAAGAATGAGCAGTTCTTC,CASSLLASGRAGGKNEQFF
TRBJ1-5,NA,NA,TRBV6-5,TGTGCCAGCAGCCGTGGGCTCAGGCAGCCCCAGCATTTT,CASSRGLRQPQHF
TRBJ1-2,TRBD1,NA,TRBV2,TGTGCCAGCAGCATTACCGGGACAGGGGACTATGGCTACACCTTC,CASSITGTGDYGYTF
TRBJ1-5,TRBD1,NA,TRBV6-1,TGTGCCAGCAGTGAAGCGGTAGGGGGCGGGCCCCAGCATTTT,CASSEAVGGGPQHF